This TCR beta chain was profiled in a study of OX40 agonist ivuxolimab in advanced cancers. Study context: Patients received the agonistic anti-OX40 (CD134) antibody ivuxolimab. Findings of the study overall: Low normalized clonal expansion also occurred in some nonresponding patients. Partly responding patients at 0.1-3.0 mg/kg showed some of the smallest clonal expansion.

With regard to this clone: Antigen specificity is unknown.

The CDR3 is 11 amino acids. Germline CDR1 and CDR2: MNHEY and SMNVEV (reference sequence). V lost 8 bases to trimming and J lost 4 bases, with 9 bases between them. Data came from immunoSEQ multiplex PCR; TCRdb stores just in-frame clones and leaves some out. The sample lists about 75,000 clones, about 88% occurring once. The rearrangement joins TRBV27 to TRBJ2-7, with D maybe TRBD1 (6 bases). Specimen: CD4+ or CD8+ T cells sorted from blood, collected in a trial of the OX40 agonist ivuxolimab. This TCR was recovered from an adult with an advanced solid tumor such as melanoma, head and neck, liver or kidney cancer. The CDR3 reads CASSDRYEQYF. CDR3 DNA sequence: TGTGCCAGCTCGGACAGATACGAGCAGTACTTC.